Given below is one T cell receptor beta chain in context. The record originates from a study of blood T cell repertoires in COVID-19. The overall study: Donors in the United States, Italy and Spain gave samples during acute or convalescent COVID-19. T cells, B-cell-depleted T cells, or PBMCs supplied cDNA or gDNA.

V gave up 3 bases and J gave up 0 bases; unmatched junction bases: 8. The CDR3 has 17 amino acids. From germline, CDR1 is KGHSH and CDR2 LQKENI. As processed by the authors: How many nucleated cells were present was estimated from reference gene primer amplification. Clones were read by immunoSEQ multiplex PCR, and TCRdb kept only the in-frame ones, dropping some. V, J and clone size were drawn from that table, and D and trimming were deduced from the DNA. The sample consists of fewer than 250,000 clones, 82% of them appearing once. The V call is TRBV18, the J call TRBJ2-4; 7 nucleotides line up with TRBD1. Sequences were obtained from peripheral blood. The sequence derives from an elderly woman with acute or convalescent COVID-19. The DNA for the CDR3 is TGTGCCAGCTCACCGGCCAGGGGGATCGTAGCCAAAAACATTCAGTACTTC. This sequence encodes CASSPARGIVAKNIQYF.